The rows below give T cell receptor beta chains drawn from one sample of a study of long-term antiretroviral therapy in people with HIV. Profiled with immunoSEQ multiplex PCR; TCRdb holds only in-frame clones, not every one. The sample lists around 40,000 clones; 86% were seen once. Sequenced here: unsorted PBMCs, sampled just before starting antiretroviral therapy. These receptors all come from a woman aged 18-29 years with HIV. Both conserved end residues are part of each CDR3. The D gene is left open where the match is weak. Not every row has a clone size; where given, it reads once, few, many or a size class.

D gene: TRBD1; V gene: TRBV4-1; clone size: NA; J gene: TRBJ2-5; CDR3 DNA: TGCGCCAGCAGCCAAGGGGGACAGGGGCGCCAAGAGACCCAGTACTTC; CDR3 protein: CASSQGGQGRQETQYF
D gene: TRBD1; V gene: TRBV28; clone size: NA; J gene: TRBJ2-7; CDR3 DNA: TGTGCCAGCAGTTTCTCGCCGACAGGGCAATACTACGAGCAGTACTTC; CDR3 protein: CASSFSPTGQYYEQYF
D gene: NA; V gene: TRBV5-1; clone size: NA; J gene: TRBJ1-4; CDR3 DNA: TGCGCCAGCAGCTTGGCCGAGGCAGCTAATGAAAAACTGTTTTTT; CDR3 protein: CASSLAEAANEKLFF
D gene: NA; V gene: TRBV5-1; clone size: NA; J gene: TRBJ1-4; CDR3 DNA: TGCGCCAGCAGCTTGGACAGTACTAATGAAAAACTGTTTTTT; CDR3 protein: CASSLDSTNEKLFF
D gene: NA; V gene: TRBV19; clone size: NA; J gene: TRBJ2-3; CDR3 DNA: TGTGCCAGTAGTATGCTCTCATCGAGCACAGATACGCAGTATTTT; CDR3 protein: CASSMLSSSTDTQYF
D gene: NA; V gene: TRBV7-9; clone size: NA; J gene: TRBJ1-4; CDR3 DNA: TGTGCCAGCAGCTTAGTGGGGGCAACTAATGAAAAACTGTTTTTT; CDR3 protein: CASSLVGATNEKLFF
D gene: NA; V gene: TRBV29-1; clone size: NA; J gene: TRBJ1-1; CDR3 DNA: TGCAGCGCAGTCGTGGGGGGCTCTGAAGCTTTCTTT; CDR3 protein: CSAVVGGSEAFF
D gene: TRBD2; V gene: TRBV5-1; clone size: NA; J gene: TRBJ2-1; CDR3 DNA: TGCGCCAGCAGCCTCGGGACTAGCGGGAACCTATACAATGAGCAGTTCTTC; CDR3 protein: CASSLGTSGNLYNEQFF
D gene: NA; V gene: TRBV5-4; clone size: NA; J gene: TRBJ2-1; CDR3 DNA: TGTGCCAGCAGCTTGGGTCCGGGCGATGAGCAGTTCTTC; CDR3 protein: CASSLGPGDEQFF
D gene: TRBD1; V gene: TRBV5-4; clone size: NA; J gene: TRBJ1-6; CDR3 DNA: TGTGCCAGCAGCTACCTACAGGGGAGTGGGAATTCACCCCTCCACTTT; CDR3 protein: CASSYLQGSGNSPLHF
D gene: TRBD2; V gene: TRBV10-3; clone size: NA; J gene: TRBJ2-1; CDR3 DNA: TGTGCCATCAGTGCTGAACTAGCGGGGGGTGGGAATGAGCAGTTCTTC; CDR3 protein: CAISAELAGGGNEQFF
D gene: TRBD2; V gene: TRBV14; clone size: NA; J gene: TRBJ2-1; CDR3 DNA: TGTGCCAGCAGCCACGAGCGGGAGTTGGTCAATGAGCAGTTCTTC; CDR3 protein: CASSHERELVNEQFF
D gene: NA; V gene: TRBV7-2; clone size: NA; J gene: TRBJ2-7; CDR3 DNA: TGTGCCAGCAGCTGGCCCCGTAACTCCTACGAGCAGTACTTC; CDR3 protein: CASSWPRNSYEQYF
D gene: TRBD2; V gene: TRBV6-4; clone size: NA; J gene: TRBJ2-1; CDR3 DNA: TGTGCCAGCAGTGCCGGGACTAGCTATAATGAGCAGTTCTTC; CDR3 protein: CASSAGTSYNEQFF
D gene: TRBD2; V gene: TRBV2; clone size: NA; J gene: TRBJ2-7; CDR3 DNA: TGTGCCAGCAGGGTGACTAGCGGTGCGGCCTACGAGCAGTACTTC; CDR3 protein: CASRVTSGAAYEQYF
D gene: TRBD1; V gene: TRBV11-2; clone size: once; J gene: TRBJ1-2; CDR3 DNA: TGTGCCAGCAGCTTAGGTTCCGGGACAGGCTATGGCTACACCTTC; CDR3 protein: CASSLGSGTGYGYTF